Reported below is one TCR beta chain. Its antigen is as yet unknown. The V end lost 5 bases, the J end lost 8 bases, and 12 bases lay between the germline ends. The CDR3 has 12 amino acids. Germline lookup yields CDR1 MNHEY and CDR2 SVGAGI. This specimen belongs to a study of OX40 agonist ivuxolimab in advanced cancers. Sequenced by immunoSEQ multiplex PCR; TCRdb stores in-frame clones only, minus some. The sample shows more than 25,000 clones, 80% to 85% of them seen only once. The study's findings and limits: Expanded clones were, on average, more numerous among CD8+ T cells than CD4+.

This clonotype originated in an adult with an advanced solid tumor such as melanoma, head and neck, liver or kidney cancer. This chain joins TRBV6-5 and TRBJ1-2; TRBD1 is a possible D gene (6 bases). The sequences come from CD4+ or CD8+ T cells sorted from blood, collected in a trial of the OX40 agonist ivuxolimab. CDR3 residues: CASSRQEQGYTF. CDR3 DNA: TGTGCCAGCAGTCGACAGGAACAAGGCTACACCTTC.